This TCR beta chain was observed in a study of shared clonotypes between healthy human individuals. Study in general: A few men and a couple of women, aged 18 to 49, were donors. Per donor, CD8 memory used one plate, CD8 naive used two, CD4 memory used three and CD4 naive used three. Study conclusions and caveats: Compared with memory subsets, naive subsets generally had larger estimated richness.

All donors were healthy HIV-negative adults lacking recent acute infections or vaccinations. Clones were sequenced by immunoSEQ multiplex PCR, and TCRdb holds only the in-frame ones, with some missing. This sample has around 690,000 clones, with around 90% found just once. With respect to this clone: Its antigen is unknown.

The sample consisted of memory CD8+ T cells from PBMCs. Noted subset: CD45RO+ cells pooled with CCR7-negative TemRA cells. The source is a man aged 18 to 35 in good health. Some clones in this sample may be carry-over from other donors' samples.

CDR3 coding DNA: TGTGCCAGCAGGGAATCAGCGGCAACTAATGAAAAACTGTTTTTT. Its translation is CASRESAATNEKLFF. The chain carries TRBV2 and TRBJ1-4; D is undetermined. Trimming shortened V by 6 bases and J by 0 bases, and 11 bases separated the two germline ends. The CDR3 extends over 15 amino acids. Germline loops: CDR1 SNHLY, CDR2 FYNNEI.